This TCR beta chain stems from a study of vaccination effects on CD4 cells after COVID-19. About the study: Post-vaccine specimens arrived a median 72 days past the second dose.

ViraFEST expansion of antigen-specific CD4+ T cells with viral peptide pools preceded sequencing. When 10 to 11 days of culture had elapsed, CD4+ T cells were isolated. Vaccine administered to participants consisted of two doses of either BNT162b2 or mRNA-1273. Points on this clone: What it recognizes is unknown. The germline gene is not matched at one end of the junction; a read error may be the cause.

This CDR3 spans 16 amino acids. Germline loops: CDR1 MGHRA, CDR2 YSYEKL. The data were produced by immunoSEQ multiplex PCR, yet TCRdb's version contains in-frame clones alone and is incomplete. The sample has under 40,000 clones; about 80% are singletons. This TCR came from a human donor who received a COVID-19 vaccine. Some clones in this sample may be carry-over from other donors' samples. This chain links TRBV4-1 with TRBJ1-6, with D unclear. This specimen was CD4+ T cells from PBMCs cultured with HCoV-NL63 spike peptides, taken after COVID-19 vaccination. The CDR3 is CASSQEPHTANSPLHF. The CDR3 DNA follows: TGCGCCAGCAGCCAAGAACCACACACGGCAAATTCTCCCCTCCACTTT.